This T cell receptor (beta chain) derives from a study of blood T cell repertoires in COVID-19 (TCRdb year 2020). Turning to the overall study: Samples covering the acute and convalescent phases of COVID-19 were provided by collaborators in the United States, Italy and Spain. The repertoires were released in a freely available public database intended as a resource for research on the immune response to SARS-CoV-2. HLA class I and class II types, where available, came from metadata supplied by the sample provider rather than from assay-based typing. A de-identified subject ID, COVID-19 status, age in years and sex were almost always included in the sample metadata. The prospective study material was composed of cDNA or gDNA derived from T cells, B-cell-depleted T cells, or PBMCs. Samples came from the ongoing ImmuneRACE study (first 160 participants) plus 1,254 subjects from 6 global collaborators. Subjects who had been exposed to COVID-19, were actively infected with it, or had recovered from it provided the deeply sampled blood TCRbeta repertoires that made up the dataset.

The immunoSEQ Assay, a bias-controlled multiplex PCR, was used to amplify TCRbeta CDR3 regions from genomic DNA. In the original analysis: Within the assay, amplification of reference gene primers was used to estimate how many nucleated cells each sample contained. Sequence reads were collapsed and filtered to measure the absolute abundance of every unique TCRbeta CDR3 rearrangement. For each sample, productive Simpson clonality was calculated by taking the square root of Simpson's diversity index across productive rearrangements. Drawn from immuneACCESS, this table holds only the in-frame rearrangements with V and J called that TCRdb kept. Clones are partly lost; checked studies trace under half to an unresolved V gene and leave the rest unexplained. The V and J calls and clone size come from that table; D and trimming were worked out from the DNA. The sample table lists 200,000 to 250,000 clones, approximately 80% of them with a count of one. 3% to 4% of the sample is in the top ten clones.

From the germline V gene (reference sequence), CDR1 is SEHNR and CDR2 is FQNEAQ. From V the trimming removes 0 bases and from J it removes 6 bases, while the gene matches leave 8 bases of the junction unaccounted for. The CDR3 contains 16 residues, cysteine and phenylalanine counted. The only DNA kept is the CDR3, 48 bases in frame from the first base. In the prospective study, participants were roughly 18 to 89 years old, resided in about 25 geographic areas of the United States, and were enrolled through a virtual design. Cohort assignment in the prospective study relied on participant-reported clinical history from a screening survey and a study questionnaire. Recovered participants in ImmuneRACE Cohort 3 were defined as having two consecutive negative NP/OP PCR tests, clearance from a healthcare professional, or resolution of symptoms. In the prospective study, whole blood, serum and a nasopharyngeal or oropharyngeal swab were collected from each participant by mobile phlebotomists. Over a roughly 2-month period, participants in the prospective study had the option of providing additional blood draws and questionnaires. Blood samples from the prospective study were shipped frozen or at room temperature prior to DNA extraction.

On this clone itself: This receptor's antigen is unknown. No much larger clonotype is one base removed from it; base qualities were not supplied.

Findings and caveats that apply to the study as a whole: Clinical and demographic metadata were provided uncurated, with the amount varying by source and participant.

The sequencing input was PBMCs or T cells enriched from blood (not recorded which). In this chain, TRBV7-9 is recombined with TRBJ1-2; TRBD1 agrees with 9 junctional bases. The clonotype comes from a woman aged 60-75 years who had recovered from COVID-19. The bases are TGTGCCAGCAGCTTAGCCATAGAACAGGGGGCGAATGGCTACACCTTC. This encodes CASSLAIEQGANGYTF.